This record concerns one TCR beta chain sequence. The V end lost 5 bases, the J end lost 2 bases, and 14 bases lay between the germline ends. Germline V gives CDR1 SGHNT, CDR2 YYREEE (reference sequence). This CDR3 is 14 amino acids long. Authors' data handling: Estimation of nucleated cell counts relied on the amplification of reference gene primers. TCRdb's copy holds only in-frame clones and misses some; the assay was immunoSEQ multiplex PCR. V and J calls and clone size are copied from that table; D and trimming were computed from the DNA. The sample consists of around 190,000 clones, about 88% of them appearing once. The entry originates in a study of blood T cell repertoires in COVID-19. Study-level background: T cells, B-cell-depleted T cells, or PBMCs supplied cDNA or gDNA.

Seattle patient enrollment occurred during active infection, with longitudinal follow-up thereafter. The source of this sequence is a man aged 50 to 59 with COVID-19, enrolled during active disease. This sequence joins TRBV5-4 and TRBJ2-7; possibly TRBD1 for D (6 bases). The specimen sequenced was peripheral blood. The CDR3 DNA sequence: TGTGCCAGCAGACCCGTGGGGGACACCTACGAGCAGTACTTC. Its protein product is CASRPVGDTYEQYF.